A selection of T cell receptor beta chains follows, all from one sample in a study of tumor-infiltrating lymphocytes in primary liver carcinoma. TCRdb re-called the multiplex PCR reads with MiXCR, one entry per CDR3 protein. There are approximately 110,000 distinct CDR3 sequences in the sample; 55% to 75% occur only once, and 9.3% lies in the top ten. The sequenced sample was liver tumor tissue from sampling region 1. The receptors shown here come from a woman aged 60-75 years with primary liver carcinoma and hepatitis B virus infection. Each CDR3 is given with its conserved first and last residue. A D gene is named only where the DNA matches it firmly. Some rows have no size entry. The others give once, few or many, or a class for an expanded clone.

v_call	clone_size	cdr3_length	d_call	j_call	cdr3_nt	cdr3_aa
TRBV4-2	many	14	.	TRBJ2-6	TGTGCCAGCAGCCAAGGGACTGGGGCCAACGTCCTGACTTTC	CASSQGTGANVLTF
TRBV7-8	few	14	.	TRBJ2-7	TGTGCCAGTAGCTTATCTGACGAAGCCTACGAGCAGTACTTC	CASSLSDEAYEQYF
TRBV11-2	.	17	.	TRBJ1-6	TGTGCCAGCAGCTTAGACAGGGAAACAGGGCGCGATTCACCCCTCCACTTT	CASSLDRETGRDSPLHF
TRBV6-1	.	16	.	TRBJ2-1	TGCGCCAACAGTCATGGGCTGAGGCGAGATTACAATGAGCAGTTCTTC	CANSHGLRRDYNEQFF
TRBV11-2	.	13	.	TRBJ2-7	TGTGCCAGCAGCCAGTTAGTGGGAGCCGAGCAGTACTTC	CASSQLVGAEQYF
TRBV2	.	16	TRBD1	TRBJ1-5	TGTGCCAGCAGTGAAGGACAGGGGGCGGGCAATCAGCCCCAGCATTTT	CASSEGQGAGNQPQHF
TRBV7-3	.	15	TRBD2	TRBJ2-3	TGTGCCAGCAGCACGGGGACTAGCGGGAGTCATACGCAGTATTTT	CASSTGTSGSHTQYF
TRBV5-1	few	17	TRBD2	TRBJ2-3	TGCGCCAGCAGCATACAACGGGGGGGATGGGGCACAGATACGCAGTATTTT	CASSIQRGGWGTDTQYF
TRBV7-2	.	14	.	TRBJ2-3	TGTGCCAGCAGCTTATCGCGCGACACAGATACGCAGTATTTT	CASSLSRDTDTQYF
TRBV10-3	.	14	.	TRBJ1-2	TGTGGCATCAGTGAGTCGTGGGGGGCGAATGGCTACACCTTC	CGISESWGANGYTF
TRBV7-2	.	12	.	TRBJ1-2	TGTGCCAGCAGCCTTCGTAACTATGGCTACACCTTC	CASSLRNYGYTF
TRBV6-1	.	15	.	TRBJ2-3	TGTGCCAACAATATAAGCGTATCTAGCACAGATACGCTGTATTTT	CANNISVSSTDTLYF
TRBV11-2	few	16	.	TRBJ2-1	TGTGCCAGCAGCTTAGTGGGGCTAACGGGACTGAATGAGCAGTTCTTC	CASSLVGLTGLNEQFF
TRBV5-4	many	13	.	TRBJ1-1	TGTGCCAGCAGCGTGACAGGGAACACTGAAGCTTTCTTT	CASSVTGNTEAFF
TRBV11-2	.	13	.	TRBJ1-2	TGTGTCAGTAGCCAGGATAGGTCCCTTGGCTACACCTTC	CVSSQDRSLGYTF
TRBV11-2	once	16	.	TRBJ2-1	TGTGCCAACAGCTTAGGGGGGGAGAGCTCCTACAATGAGCAGTCCTTC	CANSLGGESSYNEQSF
TRBV28	few	15	TRBD1	TRBJ2-5	TGTGCCAGCAGTGCAAGGACAGGGGGCGAAGAGACCCAGTACTTC	CASSARTGGEETQYF
TRBV9	.	16	.	TRBJ2-1	TGTGCCAGCAGCGTAGAGCCGGGCAATACTGCCAATGAGCAGTTCTTC	CASSVEPGNTANEQFF
TRBV21-1	few	18	.	TRBJ2-7	TGTGGCAGCAGCAAAGCTTGGACTAGCGGGAAGATGGGCTACGAGCAGTACTTC	CGSSKAWTSGKMGYEQYF
TRBV5-4	.	14	TRBD2	TRBJ2-7	TGTGTCAGCAGCTTGGGTCTAGCGGGCTACGGGCAGTACTTC	CVSSLGLAGYGQYF
TRBV28	once	15	.	TRBJ2-7	TGTGCCAGCAGTCCCGCCGAGACTAACGCCTACGAGCAGTACTTC	CASSPAETNAYEQYF
TRBV28	many	15	.	TRBJ1-5	TGTGCCAGCACCAGAACCAAGGGGTTCAATCAGCCCCAGCATTTT	CASTRTKGFNQPQHF
TRBV6-5	.	13	.	TRBJ1-2	TGTGCCAGCAATTACTTCCCTTACTATGGCTACACCTTC	CASNYFPYYGYTF
TRBV11-2	.	17	TRBD1	TRBJ2-1	TGTGCCAGTAGCTTCTCCGGCCTGGGACAGGGGGCCGGTGAGCAGTTCTTC	CASSFSGLGQGAGEQFF
TRBV29-1	.	13	.	TRBJ2-5	TGCAGCACCTATTCGGGATTTCAAGAGACCCAGTACTTC	CSTYSGFQETQYF
TRBV12-3/TRBV12-4	.	13	.	TRBJ1-5	TGTGCCACCTTGGACTCTGGGGATCCGCCCCAGCATTTT	CATLDSGDPPQHF
TRBV2	.	13	TRBD1	TRBJ2-5	TGTGCCAGCAGTGAGGACAGGGCTGGGACCCAGTACTTC	CASSEDRAGTQYF
TRBV5-1	many	14	.	TRBJ2-1	TGCGCCAGCAGCTTGGGAGGGGGCTACAATGAGCAGTTCTTC	CASSLGGGYNEQFF
TRBV11-2	.	14	.	TRBJ2-1	TGTGCCAGCGGCTTAGAAGGGTTTTACAACGAGCAGTTCTTC	CASGLEGFYNEQFF
TRBV11-2	.	15	.	TRBJ2-2	TGTGCCGGCAGCTTATTCGGGCCGAACACCTGGGAGCTGTTTTTT	CAGSLFGPNTWELFF
TRBV4-1	.	13	.	TRBJ1-2	TGCGCCAGCAGCCTGTACATAAGGGGTGGCTACACCTTC	CASSLYIRGGYTF
TRBV10-3	once	13	TRBD1	TRBJ2-1	TGTGCCATCAGTGTGCGACAGGGGAATGAGCAGTTCTTC	CAISVRQGNEQFF
TRBV18	.	16	.	TRBJ1-1	TGTGCCAGCTCACCACCGAGGGCAGGTCGGGGCACTGAAGCTTTCTTT	CASSPPRAGRGTEAFF
TRBV12-3/TRBV12-4	.	14	TRBD2	TRBJ2-5	TGTGCCAGCAGCCGGAACGGGAGGTTGGAGACCCGGTACTTC	CASSRNGRLETRYF
TRBV5-1	.	18	.	TRBJ1-1	TGCGCCAGCAGCTCCCCGGGGGGGATGGGTTCTTTGGACACTGAAGTTTTCTTT	CASSSPGGMGSLDTEVFF
TRBV11-3	.	14	.	TRBJ2-7	TGTGCCAACAGCTTAGAGCAGGGCGCCTACGAGCAGTACTTC	CANSLEQGAYEQYF
TRBV28	few	14	.	TRBJ2-5	TGTGCCAGCGGAAAGCATCGGGACTGGGGGACCCAGTACTTC	CASGKHRDWGTQYF
TRBV13	many	17	TRBD1	TRBJ1-1	TGTGCCAGCAGCTTTGGGTTCAGGGGTGACAGGGGAACTGAAGCTTTCTTT	CASSFGFRGDRGTEAFF
TRBV28	.	15	.	TRBJ1-2	TGTCCCAGCAGTTCGCGAACAGGACTTTCCTATGGCTACACCTTC	CPSSSRTGLSYGYTF
TRBV11-2	.	13	.	TRBJ2-1	TGTGACAGCAGCCTGGGGAACTACAATGAGCATTTCTTC	CDSSLGNYNEHFF
TRBV11-2	.	14	TRBD2	TRBJ2-7	TGTGCCAGCAGCAAAGAACTAGCGGGAAGCGAGCAGTACTTC	CASSKELAGSEQYF
TRBV11-2	.	18	TRBD1	TRBJ1-2	TGTGCCAGCAGCTTAGGATCATATTCAACCGGGACAGGTATCGACTACACCTTC	CASSLGSYSTGTGIDYTF
TRBV12-3/TRBV12-4	many	14	TRBD1	TRBJ2-7	TGTGCCAGCAGTTCACGGACAGGCGGGTACGAGCAGTACTTC	CASSSRTGGYEQYF
TRBV28	.	13	TRBD2	TRBJ2-5	TGTGCCAGCACCATAAGCGGGGGAGAGACCCAGTACTTC	CASTISGGETQYF
TRBV6-5	many	15	TRBD1	TRBJ1-1	TGTGCCAGCAGCTCCACCCGGGACAGGGTGTCAGGGGCTTTCTTT	CASSSTRDRVSGAFF
TRBV30	few	12	.	TRBJ2-1	TGTGCCTGGGGAGGCACATACAATGAGCAGTTCTTC	CAWGGTYNEQFF
TRBV6-1	.	15	TRBD2	TRBJ2-5	TGTGCCAGCAGTGTACTAGCGGGAGGGCAGGAGGCCCAGTACTTC	CASSVLAGGQEAQYF
TRBV4-2	.	17	.	TRBJ2-3	TGTGCCAGCAACCAAGATCGAAGGGGGACGATGGTAGATACGCAGTATTTT	CASNQDRRGTMVDTQYF
TRBV10-3	.	16	TRBD2	TRBJ2-7	TGTGCCACCAGTACCAAACCAGGACTAGCGGGAAACGAGCGGTACTTC	CATSTKPGLAGNERYF
TRBV14	.	16	.	TRBJ2-3	TGTGCCAGCAGCCAAGTCCTGGGAGCCGTCACAGATACGCAGTATTTT	CASSQVLGAVTDTQYF